Presented here are 31 T cell receptor beta chains from one specimen sequenced in a study of blood T cell repertoires in COVID-19. Assay: immunoSEQ multiplex PCR; the TCRdb copy retains only in-frame clones and omits some. Among about 110,000 clones, 65% to 75% were seen once, and the ten largest hold approximately 6.3%. The sample consisted of peripheral blood. These receptors came from a man of 80 years or more with acute or convalescent COVID-19.

The chain couples TRBV19 to TRBJ2-3, with 7 bases matching TRBD2. This CDR3 has 16 residues. The V segment lost 7 bases and the J segment 3 bases; nucleotides outside the gene matches: 13. Germline V gives CDR1 LNHDA, CDR2 SQIVND (reference sequence). The CDR3 is CASTATWTRGTDTQYF. In DNA form, the CDR3 reads TGTGCCAGTACCGCGACCTGGACTAGGGGTACAGATACGCAGTATTTT.

Of note for this clone: The same CDR3 is also encoded by other DNA sequences in this sample. The chain joins TRBV4-1 to TRBJ2-2; maybe TRBD2 (5 bases). Trimming stripped 1 base from V and 8 bases from J, with 5 bases between. Germline-derived CDR1 and CDR2 are MGHRA and YSYEKL. The CDR3 totals 12 residues. CDR3 in amino acids: CASSQGGGELFF. The CDR3 region has the DNA TGCGCCAGCAGCCAAGGAGGGGGGGAGCTGTTTTTT.

This clone was observed once. DNA of the CDR3: TGTGCCAGTGATAGCCGGGACACCGTTACCGGGGAGCTGTTTTTT. Amino acids: CASDSRDTVTGELFF. The gene calls are TRBV27 and TRBJ2-2; tentatively, D is TRBD1 (6 bases). V lost 9 bases and J lost 5, with 19 bases in between. Looked up from germline, CDR1 is MNHEY and CDR2 is SMNVEV (reference sequence). This CDR3 region has 15 residues.

This chain uses TRBV28 with TRBJ2-7; the match to TRBD1 covers 9 bases. This CDR3 is 15 amino acids long. The V and J ends lost 6 bases and 3 bases, in that order; junction bases with no gene match: 9. CDR1 and CDR2 (germline): MDHEN, SYDVKM. The DNA for the CDR3 is TGTGCCAGCAGCCGCCAGCGGACAGGGGACTACGAGCAGTACTTC. This translates into CASSRQRTGDYEQYF.

The J gene is TRBJ2-7, the V gene TRBV4-1, with D possibly being TRBD2 (6 bases). This CDR3 contains 18 residues. Germline V gene lookup returns CDR1 MGHRA and CDR2 YSYEKL. V dropped 1 base and J dropped 3 bases, with 22 bases sitting between them. The DNA for the CDR3 is TGCGCCAGCAGCCAAGGACCCTCCCTTCCGGGGGTCTTCTACGAGCAGTACTTC. Amino acids: CASSQGPSLPGVFYEQYF.

The chain carries TRBV28 and TRBJ2-7; D is uncertain. Germline V gene data show CDR1 as MDHEN and CDR2 as SYDVKM. The V and J ends lost 5 bases and 7 bases respectively, with 21 bases between them. The CDR3 sequence is 15 residues long. As DNA, the CDR3 is TGTGCCAGCAGTCTCCCTGATTTTGGCCGCTCGGAGCAGTACTTC. This codes for CASSLPDFGRSEQYF.

The rearrangement uses TRBV9 and TRBJ2-1, with 11 bases matching TRBD1. J was trimmed by 5 bases and V by 1 base; bases with no gene match: 5. The CDR3 has 16 amino acids. CDR1 is SGDLS and CDR2 is YYNGEE in the germline V gene. In DNA form, the CDR3 reads TGTGCCAGCAGCGTACCAGGGGACAGGGGGGACAATGAGCAGTTCTTC. It translates to CASSVPGDRGDNEQFF.

The J gene is TRBJ1-1, the V gene TRBV29-1, with unresolved D. CDR3 length equals 12 residues. V lost 3 bases to trimming and J lost 1 base, with 6 bases between them. The germline V gene has CDR1 SQVTM and CDR2 ANQGSEA. The CDR3: CSVERGNTEAFF. The CDR3 DNA reads as TGCAGCGTTGAGCGGGGGAACACTGAAGCTTTCTTT.

The chain uses TRBV3-1 (or the pseudogene TRBV3-2) and TRBJ2-5, with D tentatively TRBD2 (5 bases). Trimming took off 0 bases at V and 3 bases at J, with 11 bases between the two ends. In germline, CDR1 is LGHDT, CDR2 YNNKEL (reference sequence). There are 15 residues in the CDR3. CDR3 protein: CASSQDRSGEETQYF. Here the CDR3 DNA reads TGTGCCAGCAGCCAAGATAGATCCGGGGAAGAGACCCAGTACTTC.

The chain carries TRBV7-2 and TRBJ2-3; 10 positions agree with TRBD2. Germline V CDR1 and CDR2: SGHTA, FQGNSA. The CDR3 sequence is 17 residues long. Losses at the gene ends were 5 bases for V and 6 bases for J; bases not matched to a gene: 14. This CDR3 reads CASSPEGPAGGPDTQYF. CDR3 in DNA: TGTGCCAGCAGCCCAGAAGGGCCAGCGGGAGGGCCCGATACGCAGTATTTT. Filled out from reference TRBV7-2 and TRBJ2-3, the complete variable domain reads GAGVSQSPSNKVTEKGKDVELRCDPISGHTALYWYRQSLGQGLEFLIYFQGNSAPDKSGLPSDRFSAERTGGSVSTLTIQRTQQEDSAVYLCASSPEGPAGGPDTQYFGPGTRLTVL.

The chain joins TRBV12-3 or TRBV12-4 to TRBJ1-5; D is unclear. This CDR3 has 12 amino acids. Trimming left V 6 bases short and J 11 bases short, with 14 bases between. CDR3: CASSPGREAQHF. The CDR3 DNA reads as TGTGCCAGCAGCCCCGGTCGGGAAGCCCAGCATTTT.

In this sample, this clone turned up once. The chain is built from TRBV19 and TRBJ1-1; TRBD1 is a possible D gene (5 bases). Germline V lookup: CDR1 LNHDA, CDR2 SQIVND (reference sequence). The V end lost 0 bases, the J end lost 3 bases, and 17 bases lay between the germline ends. The CDR3 is 17 amino acids. CDR3 protein: CASSIDPLPRVHTEAFF. Here the CDR3 DNA reads TGTGCCAGTAGTATAGACCCCCTACCCAGGGTCCACACTGAAGCTTTCTTT.

This rearrangement joins TRBV5-5 to TRBJ2-6; the D is unclear. V lost 0 bases and J 2 bases, leaving 6 bases between the germline ends. Germline V gene sequence: CDR1 SGHKS, CDR2 YYEKEE (reference sequence). The CDR3 totals 15 residues. The CDR3 loop is CASSLGQTGANVLTF. As DNA, the CDR3 is TGTGCCAGCAGCTTGGGGCAGACTGGGGCCAACGTCCTGACTTTC.

This clone occurred a few times. V gene TRBV5-1 combines with J gene TRBJ1-1; 9 bases match TRBD1. V gave up 2 bases and J gave up 2 bases; unmatched junction bases: 4. Germline CDR1 is SGHRS and CDR2 is YFSETQ. The CDR3 extends over 15 amino acids. In DNA form, the CDR3 reads TGCGCCAGCAGCTTCCACAGGGGGCAAAACACTGAAGCTTTCTTT. Protein product: CASSFHRGQNTEAFF.

This clone was observed a handful of times. The gene calls are TRBV7-2 and TRBJ2-3; 9 nucleotides agree with TRBD2. CDR1 is SGHTA and CDR2 is FQGNSA in the germline V gene. The CDR3 sequence is 17 residues long. Germline trimming cut 2 bases from V and 4 bases from J; bases unmatched to any gene: 10. The CDR3: CASSLYASGIWADTQYF. The CDR3 DNA sequence: TGTGCCAGCAGCTTATACGCTAGCGGGATCTGGGCAGATACGCAGTATTTT.

The chain recombines TRBV19 with TRBJ1-1; D not resolved. The V end was cut by 2 bases, the J end by 7 bases, with 11 bases between. The CDR3 covers 13 residues. Germline V gene sequence: CDR1 LNHDA, CDR2 SQIVND (reference sequence). The CDR3 region is CASSIIPGGEAFF. CDR3 DNA sequence: TGTGCCAGTAGTATAATTCCGGGTGGTGAAGCTTTCTTT.

On this clone itself: This sample also contains other DNA sequences that code for the same CDR3. The CDR3 loop reads CASSFGGATNEKLFF. The CDR3 nucleotides are TGTGCCAGCAGTTTCGGAGGAGCAACTAATGAAAAACTGTTTTTT. This rearrangement joins TRBV27 to TRBJ1-4; D not resolved. Germline-derived CDR1 and CDR2 are MNHEY and SMNVEV (reference sequence). CDR3 length equals 15 residues. V lost 3 bases to trimming and J lost 0 bases, with 8 bases between them.

This clone was counted only a few times. J is TRBJ2-3 and V is TRBV11-2; 15 bases are shared with TRBD2. V shed 3 bases, J shed 9 bases, and the junction held 13 bases outside the gene matches. This CDR3 has 18 amino acids. The germline CDR1 and CDR2 sequences are SGHAT and FQNNGV. The CDR3 spells CASSFARLGLAGGATQYF. CDR3 DNA: TGTGCCAGCAGCTTTGCCCGGCTAGGACTAGCGGGAGGGGCAACGCAGTATTTT.

The chain links TRBV30 to TRBJ1-6; weak D call: TRBD1 (5 bases). Germline V gene lookup returns CDR1 GTSNPN and CDR2 SVGIG (reference sequence). The CDR3 covers 15 residues. The V gene lost 0 bases and the J gene lost 11 bases, with 17 bases spanning the gap. CDR3 sequence reads: CAWSVRQGIGTPLHF. The CDR3 region has the DNA TGTGCCTGGAGTGTTCGGCAGGGAATAGGGACACCCCTCCACTTT.

The chain combines TRBV3-1 (or the pseudogene TRBV3-2) with TRBJ2-1; D is perhaps TRBD2 (5 bases). Trimming shortened V by 3 bases and J by 9 bases, and 9 bases separated the two germline ends. There are 12 residues in the CDR3. Germline V gene sequence: CDR1 LGHDT, CDR2 YNNKEL (reference sequence). The CDR3 loop is CASSHRGFEQFF. The CDR3 nucleotides read TGTGCCAGCAGCCATAGAGGGTTTGAGCAGTTCTTC.

The chain is built from TRBV11-3 and TRBJ2-1; 13 positions match TRBD2. V lost 5 bases to trimming and J lost 9 bases; unmatched junction nucleotides: 10. Germline V gene lookup returns CDR1 SGHNT and CDR2 YENEEA. The length of the CDR3 is 16 residues. CDR3 region: CASSRGLAGANTEQFF. CDR3 DNA sequence: TGTGCCAGCAGCCGCGGACTAGCGGGAGCCAACACTGAGCAGTTCTTC.

The genes are TRBV15 and TRBJ2-4; D is unresolved. V shed 1 base and J shed 5 bases, with 9 bases lying between them. This CDR3 region has 14 residues. Germline assignment: CDR1 LNHNV and CDR2 YYDKDF (reference sequence). In DNA, the CDR3 is TGTGCCACCAGCAGAGGATCTAGTCAAAACATTCAGTACTTC. This translates into CATSRGSSQNIQYF.

The genes are TRBV7-6 and TRBJ2-7; TRBD2 matches 14 bases. The germline V gene encodes CDR1 SGHVS and CDR2 FNYEAQ. This CDR3 spans 17 amino acids. J lost 0 bases, V lost 5 bases, and 6 bases had no gene match. The DNA for the CDR3 is TGTGCCAGCAGCACCCCGACTAGCGGGAGGGTCTCCTACGAGCAGTACTTC. Its translation is CASSTPTSGRVSYEQYF.

The V gene is TRBV6-2 or TRBV6-3, the J gene TRBJ1-5; the D is unclear. CDR3 length equals 12 residues. CDR1 and CDR2 (germline): MNHEY, SVGEGT. V was trimmed by 2 bases and J by 6 bases, leaving 5 bases between them. CDR3: CASSYTAQPQHF. In DNA form, the CDR3 reads TGTGCCAGCAGTTACACAGCTCAGCCCCAGCATTTT.

The chain recombines TRBV19 with TRBJ1-4; D is unresolved. Trimming took off 4 bases at V and 5 bases at J, with 11 bases between the two ends. Germline CDR1 and CDR2: LNHDA and SQIVND (reference sequence). The length of the CDR3 is 14 residues. CDR3 coding DNA: TGTGCCAGTAGTAGAGGCCGGAGGAATGAAAAACTGTTTTTT. It yields the protein CASSRGRRNEKLFF.

This clone was recorded only once. This chain connects TRBV6-6 to TRBJ1-2; 10 bases are shared with TRBD1. In germline, CDR1 is MNHNY, CDR2 SVGAGI (reference sequence). J gave up 7 bases and V 4 bases, and 0 bases lay outside the gene matches. The CDR3 loop spans 12 amino acids. The CDR3 region is CASSWDRGGYTF. The CDR3 DNA reads as TGTGCCAGCAGTTGGGACAGGGGTGGCTACACCTTC.

CDR3 coding DNA: TGTGCCAGCAGTGAGCAGACCTACGAGCAGTACTTC. It specifies CASSEQTYEQYF. The chain combines TRBV2 with TRBJ2-7; D gene unclear. CDR3 length: 12 residues. V gave up 3 bases and J gave up 2 bases, with 5 bases separating them. Germline V lookup: CDR1 SNHLY, CDR2 FYNNEI.

The chain uses TRBV7-2 and TRBJ2-6, with D perhaps matching TRBD2 (5 bases). The germline CDR1 and CDR2 sequences are SGHTA and FQGNSA. CDR3 length equals 14 residues. V lost 3 bases to trimming and J lost 4 bases, with 7 bases between them. CDR3 sequence (DNA): TGTGCCAGCAGCTTGGGCGGGGGGGCCAACGTCCTGACTTTC. Protein product: CASSLGGGANVLTF.

The chain employs TRBV4-3 and TRBJ1-2; TRBD1 aligns across 7 bases. Trimming took 2 bases from V and 2 from J; bases not matched to a gene: 5. The CDR3 runs 15 residues. CDR1 and CDR2 (germline): LGHNA, YSLEER. CDR3 bases: TGCGCCAGCAGCCAAAACAGGGGAATAAACTATGGCTACACCTTC. Translating it yields CASSQNRGINYGYTF.

The chain employs TRBV15 and TRBJ2-1; possibly TRBD2 for D (6 bases). Germline V lookup: CDR1 LNHNV, CDR2 YYDKDF (reference sequence). CDR3 size: 15 residues. Trimming pared 0 bases from V and 15 bases from J, leaving 21 bases between. CDR3 amino acids: CATSRDYGSAALLFF. The CDR3, as DNA: TGTGCCACCAGCAGAGATTACGGGAGCGCGGCTCTTCTGTTCTTC.

The gene calls are TRBV7-9 and TRBJ1-2; D is unresolved. The CDR3 covers 13 residues. Trimming took 5 bases from V and 8 from J, leaving 15 bases between them. Per the germline V gene, CDR1 is SEHNR and CDR2 is FQNEAQ (reference sequence). Here the CDR3 reads CASSPLSAGGYTF. CDR3 DNA: TGTGCCAGCAGCCCCCTTAGTGCGGGGGGCTACACCTTC.